This T cell receptor beta chain was sequenced in a study of cytomegalovirus exposure and HLA in healthy donors. Study results and limitations: In vitro testing confirmed a few CMV-associated chains as specific for CMV antigens.

In regard to this clone: The antigen is unknown. One end of the junction does not line up with germline, which may come from a read error.

The CDR3 extends over 13 amino acids. Germline CDR1 reads SSHAT; CDR2 reads FNYEAQ (reference sequence). Amplification used 60 Vbeta primers and 13 Jbeta primers. The data were produced by immunoSEQ multiplex PCR, yet TCRdb's version contains in-frame clones alone and is incomplete. The top ten hold roughly 3.5% of the sample, which has about 77,000 clones, roughly 74% seen once. This TCR derives from a man aged 35 to 55 in good health and CMV-seronegative. Specimen: PBMCs. The chain recombines TRBV7-7 with TRBJ1-1; D unresolved. CDR3 amino acids: CASSLGEGTEAFF. In nucleotides, the CDR3 is TGTGCTAGCAGCTTAGGAGAGGGCACTGAAGCTTTCTTT. Based on the CDR3 plus reference TRBV7-7 and TRBJ1-1, the full variable domain is GAGVSQSPRYKVTKRGQDVTLRCDPISSHATLYWYQQALGQGPEFLTYFNYEAQPDKSGLPSDRFSAERPEGSISTLTIQRTEQRDSAMYRCASSLGEGTEAFFGQGTRLTVV.